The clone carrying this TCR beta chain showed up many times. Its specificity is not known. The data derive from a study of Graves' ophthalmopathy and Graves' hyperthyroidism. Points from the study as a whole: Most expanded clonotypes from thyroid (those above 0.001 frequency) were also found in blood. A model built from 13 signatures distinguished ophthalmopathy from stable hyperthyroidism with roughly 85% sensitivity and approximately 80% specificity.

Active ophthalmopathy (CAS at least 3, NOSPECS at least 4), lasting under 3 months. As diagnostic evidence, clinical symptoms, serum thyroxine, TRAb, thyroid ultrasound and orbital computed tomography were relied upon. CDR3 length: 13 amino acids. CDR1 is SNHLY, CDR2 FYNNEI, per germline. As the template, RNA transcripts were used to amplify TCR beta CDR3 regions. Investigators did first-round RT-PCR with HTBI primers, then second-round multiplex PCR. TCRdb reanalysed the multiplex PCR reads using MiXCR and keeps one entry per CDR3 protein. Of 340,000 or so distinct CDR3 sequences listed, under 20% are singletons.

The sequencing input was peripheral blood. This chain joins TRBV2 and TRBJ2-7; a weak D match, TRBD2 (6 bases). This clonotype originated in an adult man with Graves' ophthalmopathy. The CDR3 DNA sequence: TGTGCTTGCGGGGCGGGGAGCTCCTACGAGCAGTACTTC. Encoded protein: CACGAGSSYEQYF. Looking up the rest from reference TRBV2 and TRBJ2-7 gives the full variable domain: EPEVTQTPSHQVTQMGQEVILRCVPISNHLYFYWYRQILGQKVEFLVSFYNNEISEKSEIFDDQFSVERPDGSNFTLKIRSTKLEDSAMYFCACGAGSSYEQYFGPGTRLTVT.